This is a list of T cell receptor beta chains from one sample in a study of spatial heterogeneity in lung cancer. Each CDR3 protein is one row after TCRdb ran MiXCR on the 5' RACE reads. This repertoire shows more than 95,000 distinct CDR3 sequences, 9.5% to 15% found once; its top ten account for approximately 15%. The material sequenced was PBMCs, taken at follow-up. Receptor source: a male donor with early-stage non-small cell lung cancer. Both conserved end residues are part of each CDR3. D genes are given only for firm matches. A clone size is listed for some rows: how often the clone was seen (once, few, many), or a class if it is expanded.

d_call cdr3_length j_call v_call clone_size cdr3_nt cdr3_aa
TRBD2 15 TRBJ2-7 TRBV20-1 many TGCAGTGCTAGGAACCCAGCGGGGCCTTCCTACGAGCAGTACTTC CSARNPAGPSYEQYF
. 20 TRBJ2-7 TRBV21-1 . TGTGCCAGCAGCGAATACCGGGACAGGGGGCAATTTTTTGCTTTCTACGAGCAGTACTTC CASSEYRDRGQFFAFYEQYF
. 16 TRBJ2-6 TRBV11-2 . TGTGCCAGCAGCTTAGGACGAATCTCTGGGGCCAACGTCCTGACTTTC CASSLGRISGANVLTF
. 15 TRBJ2-3 TRBV7-9 few TGTGCCAGCAGCATTTGGGCGGTGGAGGAAGATACGCAGTATTTT CASSIWAVEEDTQYF
. 12 TRBJ1-1 TRBV9 . TGTGCCAGCAGCGTCGACATGGGGGAAGCTTTCTTT CASSVDMGEAFF
. 15 TRBJ2-1 TRBV6-6 few TGTGCCAGCAGTTACCCTGGGCAGACCTACAATGAGCAGTTCTTC CASSYPGQTYNEQFF
TRBD2 16 TRBJ2-1 TRBV4-1 many TGCGCCAGCAGCCAGCGGACTAGCGGGAAATACAATGAGCAGTTCTTC CASSQRTSGKYNEQFF
. 16 TRBJ2-7 TRBV12-3/TRBV12-4 . TGTGCCAGCAGTTCTCCCCGTAAGGGGGGCAAGCCCGAGCAGTACTTC CASSSPRKGGKPEQYF
TRBD1 14 TRBJ2-1 TRBV3-1 few TGTGCCAGCAGCCAGGATCTACAGGGGGGATTTCGGTTCTTC CASSQDLQGGFRFF
TRBD2 15 TRBJ2-3 TRBV11-3 few TGTGCCAGCAGTACCGGGACTAGCAGCACAGATACGCAGTATTTT CASSTGTSSTDTQYF
. 14 TRBJ2-1 TRBV24-1 many TGTGCCACCAGTGGAGAGGGATTATACAATGAGCAGTTCTTC CATSGEGLYNEQFF
. 14 TRBJ1-6 TRBV5-1 . TGCGCCAGCAGCTACGCAGGGGTAGATTCACCCCTCCACTTT CASSYAGVDSPLHF
TRBD1 13 TRBJ1-1 TRBV7-2 . TGTGCCAGCAGCTCCGCGACAGGGTTTGAAGCTTTCTTT CASSSATGFEAFF
. 16 TRBJ2-1 TRBV7-2 . TGTGCCAGCAGCTTAATCGGGCAGGCCCAGGGCAATGAGCAGTTCTTC CASSLIGQAQGNEQFF
. 14 TRBJ1-1 TRBV3-1 . TGTGCCAGCACTGAACAGGGTTTGAACACTGAAGCTTTCTTT CASTEQGLNTEAFF
TRBD2 18 TRBJ2-1 TRBV6-5 . TGTGCCAGCAGTTTAACTAGCGGGGGCCCGAGCTCCTACAATGAGCAGTTCTTC CASSLTSGGPSSYNEQFF
. 16 TRBJ1-1 TRBV27 few TGTGCCAGCAGTCCCTACTCCGAAGCCGCGAACACTGAAGCTTTCTTT CASSPYSEAANTEAFF
. 17 TRBJ2-7 TRBV20-1 few TGCAGTGCTAGTGACCGAAACCCTGGAGGGGCGTCGAACGAGCAGTACTTC CSASDRNPGGASNEQYF
. 12 TRBJ1-2 TRBV7-2 . TGTGCCAGCAGCTTAGAAGGATTTGGCTACACCTTC CASSLEGFGYTF
. 12 TRBJ2-7 TRBV20-1 . TGCAGGGCGGGACAGAGCTCCTACGAGCAGTACTTC CRAGQSSYEQYF
. 15 TRBJ2-5 TRBV5-6 many TGTGCCAGCAGCTTGGGGCCGGGGTCGGAAGAGACCCAGTACTTC CASSLGPGSEETQYF
. 11 TRBJ2-5 TRBV28 . TGTGGGGCAGGAGGGGGTGAGACCCAGTACTTC CGAGGGETQYF
. 18 TRBJ2-4 TRBV18 few TGTGCCAGCTCACCAATTAGGTCTTCAGCACTAGCCAAAAACATTCAGTACTTC CASSPIRSSALAKNIQYF
. 17 TRBJ2-7 TRBV4-2 . TGTGCCAGCAGCCAATGGGGAATAGCCGACACTTTCTACGAGCAGTACTTC CASSQWGIADTFYEQYF
. 15 TRBJ2-1 TRBV5-1 few TGCGCCAGCAGCTCCGGGGCAGTTCTCTACAATGAGCAGTTCTTC CASSSGAVLYNEQFF
. 15 TRBJ1-4 TRBV5-6 . TGTGCCAGCCGGACACGGGGGGCTGATGGTGAAAAACTGTTTTTT CASRTRGADGEKLFF
. 15 TRBJ2-3 TRBV24-1 . TGTGCCACCAGTGATTTGGGGGCTAGCACAGATACGCAGTATTTT CATSDLGASTDTQYF
TRBD2 13 TRBJ2-5 TRBV29-1 few TGCAGCGTTGAGGGACTAGCGGGAGTCCCCCAGTACTTC CSVEGLAGVPQYF
. 16 TRBJ1-5 TRBV2 few TGTGCCAGCAAACCCCAGTGGGGTTATAGCAATCAGCCCCAGCATTTT CASKPQWGYSNQPQHF
. 14 TRBJ2-3 TRBV7-2 . TGTGCCAGCAGCTTACCTTCATTCACAGATACGCAGTATTTT CASSLPSFTDTQYF
TRBD1 13 TRBJ2-7 TRBV7-2 few TGTGCCAGCAGCTCCGGACAGGTCTACGAGCAGTACTTC CASSSGQVYEQYF
. 16 TRBJ2-2 TRBV7-3 many TGTGCCAGCAGACGAGAGGGCAAGCGGAACACCGGGGAGCTGTTTTTT CASRREGKRNTGELFF
. 11 TRBJ2-3 TRBV12-3/TRBV12-4 . TGTGCCAGCAGCTTTGCCAATACGCAGTATTTT CASSFANTQYF
TRBD1 19 TRBJ2-1 TRBV27 . TGTGCCAGCAGTTTAAGGACAGGGGGCCCATTCACATCCTACAATGAGCAGTTCTTC CASSLRTGGPFTSYNEQFF
TRBD1 17 TRBJ2-4 TRBV20-1 few TGCAGTGCTCCAGCGAGAGGGGGCCCTCTTGCCAAAAACATTCAGTACTTC CSAPARGGPLAKNIQYF
. 14 TRBJ2-5 TRBV11-2 few TGTGCCAGCAGCCCTGGGTGGCTAGGAGAGACCCAGTACTTC CASSPGWLGETQYF
TRBD1 13 TRBJ2-7 TRBV7-9 few TGTGCCAGCAGTCAGACAGGGCCCTACGAGCAGTACTTC CASSQTGPYEQYF
. 16 TRBJ1-2 TRBV28 few TGTGCCAGCAGTTACCCCCGGGCCCTAAGTAGGTCTGGCTACACCTTC CASSYPRALSRSGYTF
. 16 TRBJ1-2 TRBV7-8 . TGTGCCAGCAGGAGAGAGGGGGGCGCCAATAACTATGGCTACACCTTC CASRREGGANNYGYTF
. 15 TRBJ1-6 TRBV5-6 few TGTGCCAGCAGCTTGTTGACGGCGCCCGATTCACCCCTCCACTTT CASSLLTAPDSPLHF
. 15 TRBJ2-1 TRBV12-3/TRBV12-4 . TGTGCCAGCAGTTTACGGACCCAAGATCGCAATGAGCAGTTCTTC CASSLRTQDRNEQFF
. 13 TRBJ2-7 TRBV20-1 . TGCAGTGCTAGAGGAGAGACAGGATACGAGCAGTACTTC CSARGETGYEQYF
TRBD2 18 TRBJ2-7 TRBV3-1 . TGTGCCAGCAGCCCGTACTTGGGACTAGCGGGGAACCTCTACGAGCAGTACTTC CASSPYLGLAGNLYEQYF
TRBD2 18 TRBJ2-3 TRBV9 . TGTGCCAGCAGCGTAGGAAGCGGGACTCCTGGAGGCACAGATACGCAGTATTTT CASSVGSGTPGGTDTQYF
. 16 TRBJ2-3 TRBV28 many TGTGCCAGCAGTTTAGGAGTTATCGCTAGCACAGATACGCAGTATTTT CASSLGVIASTDTQYF
TRBD2 16 TRBJ2-1 TRBV5-5 many TGTGCCAGCAGCCCGAGACTAGCGGGTATATACAATGAGCAGTTCTTC CASSPRLAGIYNEQFF
TRBD2 14 TRBJ2-3 TRBV28 . TGTGCCAGCAGTTTAGGAACTAGCGCAGATACGCAGTATTTT CASSLGTSADTQYF
. 16 TRBJ2-2 TRBV5-5 many TGTGCCAGCAGCTTAGGGGGGCGTATTGTCGCCGGGGAGCTGTTTTTT CASSLGGRIVAGELFF
TRBD2 15 TRBJ2-2 TRBV12-3/TRBV12-4 . TGTGCCAGCAGTCCCTGGGAGGGAAACACCGGGGAGCTGTTTTTT CASSPWEGNTGELFF
. 14 TRBJ2-1 TRBV7-9 many TGTGCCAGCAGCTTAGCGTTGACCGGGAATGAGCAGTTCTTC CASSLALTGNEQFF
TRBD1 15 TRBJ1-5 TRBV5-6 few TGTGCCAGCAGCTTTTTCGGACAGGGTGGTCAGCCCCAGCATTTT CASSFFGQGGQPQHF
. 15 TRBJ1-1 TRBV10-3 . TGTGCCATCAGCACAGGGTTCTCCCTGAACACTGAAGCTTTCTTT CAISTGFSLNTEAFF
. 12 TRBJ1-4 TRBV20-1 few TGCAGTGCTAGAGACGGGCCACGGAAACTGTTTTTT CSARDGPRKLFF
. 15 TRBJ2-6 TRBV28 many TGTGCCAGCAGTTTAGGAGGCACTGGGGCCAACGTCCTGACTTTC CASSLGGTGANVLTF
. 14 TRBJ2-5 TRBV9 many TGTGCCAGCAGCGTAGGGCAGTACCAAGAGACCCAGTACTTC CASSVGQYQETQYF
. 13 TRBJ1-2 TRBV20-1 . TGCAGTGCTAGAGATGGGCTGAACTATGGCTACACCTTC CSARDGLNYGYTF
. 14 TRBJ2-5 TRBV7-3 few TGTGCCAGCAGCTTAGGACCGAATCAAGAGACCCAGTACTTC CASSLGPNQETQYF
. 14 TRBJ2-7 TRBV6-6 many TGTGCCAGCAGTTACGCCCGGTTCGAAAACGAGCAGTACTTC CASSYARFENEQYF
. 14 TRBJ1-2 TRBV28 . TGTGCCAGCAAAACACAGGGCACTAACTATGGCTACACCTTC CASKTQGTNYGYTF
. 12 TRBJ2-7 TRBV21-1 many TGTGCCAGCAGCAAAGGCGCCTACGAGCAGTACTTC CASSKGAYEQYF